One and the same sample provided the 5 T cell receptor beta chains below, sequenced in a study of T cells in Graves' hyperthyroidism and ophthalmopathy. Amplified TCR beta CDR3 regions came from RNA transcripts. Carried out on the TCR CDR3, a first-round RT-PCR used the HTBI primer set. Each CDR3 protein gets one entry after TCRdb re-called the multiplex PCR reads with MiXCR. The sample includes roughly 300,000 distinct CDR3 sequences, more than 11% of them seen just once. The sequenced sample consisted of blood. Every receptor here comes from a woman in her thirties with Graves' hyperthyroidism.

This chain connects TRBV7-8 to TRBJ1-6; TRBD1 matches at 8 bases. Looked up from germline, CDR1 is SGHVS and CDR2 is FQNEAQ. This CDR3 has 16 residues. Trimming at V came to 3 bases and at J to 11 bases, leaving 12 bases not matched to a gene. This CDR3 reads CASSLTRGPSGAPLHF. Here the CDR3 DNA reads TGTGCCAGCAGCTTGACCAGGGGGCCCTCAGGGGCACCCCTCCACTTT.

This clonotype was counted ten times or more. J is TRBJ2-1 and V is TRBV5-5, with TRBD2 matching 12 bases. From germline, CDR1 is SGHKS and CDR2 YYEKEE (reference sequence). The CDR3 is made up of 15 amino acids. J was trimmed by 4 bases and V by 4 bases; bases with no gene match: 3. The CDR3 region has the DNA TGTGCCAGCAGCCGCGGACTAGCGGGATACAATGAGCAGTTCTTC. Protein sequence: CASSRGLAGYNEQFF.

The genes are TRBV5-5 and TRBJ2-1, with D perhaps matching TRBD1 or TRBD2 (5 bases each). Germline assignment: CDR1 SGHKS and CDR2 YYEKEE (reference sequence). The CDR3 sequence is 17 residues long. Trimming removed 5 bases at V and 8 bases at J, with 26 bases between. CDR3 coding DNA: TGTGCCAGCAGGAGGGAGCTGCAGGGCCTAGTGGGCTATGAGCAGTTCTTC. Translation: CASRRELQGLVGYEQFF.

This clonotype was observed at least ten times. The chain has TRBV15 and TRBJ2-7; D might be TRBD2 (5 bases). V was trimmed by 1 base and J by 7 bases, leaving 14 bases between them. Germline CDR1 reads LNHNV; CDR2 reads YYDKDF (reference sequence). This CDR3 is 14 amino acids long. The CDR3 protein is CATSRVTGVGEQYF. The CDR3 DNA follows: TGTGCCACCAGCAGAGTTACCGGGGTTGGGGAGCAGTACTTC.

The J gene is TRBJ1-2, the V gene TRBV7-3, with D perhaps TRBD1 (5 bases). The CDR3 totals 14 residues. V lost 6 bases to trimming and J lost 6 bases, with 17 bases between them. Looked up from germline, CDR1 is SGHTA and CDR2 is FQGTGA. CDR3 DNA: TGTGCCAGCAGTCTTACGGGCGTGGGGGATGGCTACACCTTC. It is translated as CASSLTGVGDGYTF.